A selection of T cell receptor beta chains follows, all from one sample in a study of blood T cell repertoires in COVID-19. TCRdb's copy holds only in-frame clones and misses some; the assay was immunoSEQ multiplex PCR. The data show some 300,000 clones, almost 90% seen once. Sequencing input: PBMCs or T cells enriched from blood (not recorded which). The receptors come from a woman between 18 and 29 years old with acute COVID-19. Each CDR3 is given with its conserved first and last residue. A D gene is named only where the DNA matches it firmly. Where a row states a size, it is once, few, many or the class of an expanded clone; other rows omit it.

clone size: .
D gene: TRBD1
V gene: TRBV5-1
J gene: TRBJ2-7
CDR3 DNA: TGCGCCAGCAGCTCAGCCGGGACAGGGACCTACGAGCAGTACTTC
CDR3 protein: CASSSAGTGTYEQYF

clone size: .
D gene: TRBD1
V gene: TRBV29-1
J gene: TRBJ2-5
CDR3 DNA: TGCAGCGTGCCGGGACAGGGAGGGGAGACCCAGTACTTC
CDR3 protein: CSVPGQGGETQYF

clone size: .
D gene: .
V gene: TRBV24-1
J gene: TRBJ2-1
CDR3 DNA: TGTGCCACCAGTCTGAGGAGGGCTTTAATTAATGAGCAGTTCTTC
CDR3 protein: CATSLRRALINEQFF

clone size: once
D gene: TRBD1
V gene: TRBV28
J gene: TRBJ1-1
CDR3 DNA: TGTGCCAGCAGAATCCGGGACAGGGAAGCTTTCTTT
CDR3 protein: CASRIRDREAFF

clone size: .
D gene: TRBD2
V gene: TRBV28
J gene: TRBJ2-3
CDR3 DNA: TGTGCCAGCAGTTTATACGGTTCGGGAGGGACAGATACGCAGTATTTT
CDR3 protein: CASSLYGSGGTDTQYF

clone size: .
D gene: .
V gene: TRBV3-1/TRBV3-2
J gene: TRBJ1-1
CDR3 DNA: TGTGCCAGCAGCCAAGCTACCTCGAACACTGAAGCTTTCTTT
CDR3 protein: CASSQATSNTEAFF

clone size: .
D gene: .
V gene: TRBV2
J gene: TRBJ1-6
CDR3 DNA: TGTGCCAGCAGTGAAGCCGGACTGGGTAATAATTCACCCCTCCACTTT
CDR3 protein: CASSEAGLGNNSPLHF

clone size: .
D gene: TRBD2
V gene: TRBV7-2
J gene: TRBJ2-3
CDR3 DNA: TGTGCCAGCAGCTGGACTAGCGGGAGGGCAGATACGCAGTATTTT
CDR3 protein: CASSWTSGRADTQYF

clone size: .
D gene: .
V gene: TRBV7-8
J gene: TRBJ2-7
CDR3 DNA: TGTGCCAGCAGCTTAAGAGGTCAGGGTAAGAGAGTTGGTTACGAGCAGTACTTC
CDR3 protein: CASSLRGQGKRVGYEQYF

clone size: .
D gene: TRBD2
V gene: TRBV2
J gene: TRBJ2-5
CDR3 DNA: TGTGCCAGCAGTGCGGCGGGACTAGCGGGAGAGACCCAGTACTTC
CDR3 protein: CASSAAGLAGETQYF

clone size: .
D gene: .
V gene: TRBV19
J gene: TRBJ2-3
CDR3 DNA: TGTGCCAGTAGTATAGATCGGGTCAGCGGCACAGATACGCAGTATTTT
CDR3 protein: CASSIDRVSGTDTQYF

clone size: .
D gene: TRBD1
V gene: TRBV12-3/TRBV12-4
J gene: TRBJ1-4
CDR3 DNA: TGTGCCAGCAGTTTAGGGGGGACAGGACGGTTTTTT
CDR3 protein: CASSLGGTGRFF

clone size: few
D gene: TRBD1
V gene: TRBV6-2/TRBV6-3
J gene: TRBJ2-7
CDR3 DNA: TGTGCCAGCAGTTCCTCCCCAGGGGACAGGGAGCAGTACTTC
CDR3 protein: CASSSSPGDREQYF

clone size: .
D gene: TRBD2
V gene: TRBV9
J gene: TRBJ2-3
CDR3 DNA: TGTGCCAGCAGCGTAGGGGCTAGCGGGAGGTGGACAGATACGCAGTATTTT
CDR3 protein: CASSVGASGRWTDTQYF

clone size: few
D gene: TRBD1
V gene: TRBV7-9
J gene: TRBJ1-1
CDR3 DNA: TGTGCCAGCAGCGCAGGACAGGAGAACACTGAAGCTTTCTTT
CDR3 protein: CASSAGQENTEAFF

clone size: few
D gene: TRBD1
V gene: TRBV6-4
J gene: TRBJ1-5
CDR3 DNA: TGTGCCAGCGCCGGGACAGACGGGGTTAAGGCCCAGCATTTT
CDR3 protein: CASAGTDGVKAQHF

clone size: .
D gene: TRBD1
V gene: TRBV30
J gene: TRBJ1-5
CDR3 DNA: TGTGCCTGGGACTACAGGGGAAATCAGCCCCAGCATTTT
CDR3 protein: CAWDYRGNQPQHF

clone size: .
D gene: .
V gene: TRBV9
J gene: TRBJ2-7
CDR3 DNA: TGTGCCAGCAGCTCCGACACTGCCTACGAGCAGTACTTC
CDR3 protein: CASSSDTAYEQYF

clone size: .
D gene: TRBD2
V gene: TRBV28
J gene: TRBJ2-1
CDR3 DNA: TGTGCCAGCAGCCGCGGGAGATCGGGGAATGAGCAGTTCTTC
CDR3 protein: CASSRGRSGNEQFF

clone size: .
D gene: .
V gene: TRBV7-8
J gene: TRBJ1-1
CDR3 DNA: TGTGCCAGCAGCAAAAACAGGGTGAGCACTGAAGCTTTCTTT
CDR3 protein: CASSKNRVSTEAFF